This is a list of T cell receptor beta chains from one sample in a study of patients and donors after allogeneic stem cell transplantation. TCRdb fed the RT-PCR reads into MiXCR, producing one record per CDR3 protein. There are about a million distinct CDR3 sequences in the sample; about a sixth occur only once, and around 6% lies in the top ten. The sample taken for sequencing was blood, either unsorted or a sorted T cell fraction (not recorded which). The receptors originated from a human donor who was either an allogeneic HSCT recipient or a stem cell or donor lymphocyte infusion donor (not recorded which). It is not recorded whose cells these are; they may come from a transplant donor. Both conserved end residues are part of each CDR3. Fields, in order: D gene, clone size, J gene, V gene, CDR3 protein, CDR3 DNA. A D gene is named only where the DNA matches it firmly. Size values are once, few and many counts, or a class for expanded clones, and some rows have none.

d_call: -
clone_size: few
j_call: TRBJ2-3
v_call: TRBV20-1
cdr3_aa: CSAGEDDGTDTQYF
cdr3_nt: TGCAGCGCAGGGGAGGATGATGGCACAGATACGCAGTATTTT

d_call: TRBD2
clone_size: few
j_call: TRBJ2-3
v_call: TRBV3-1
cdr3_aa: CASSGRTGGTTDTQYF
cdr3_nt: TGTGCCAGCAGCGGTCGGACGGGAGGAACGACAGATACGCAGTATTTT

d_call: TRBD2
clone_size: few
j_call: TRBJ2-1
v_call: TRBV15
cdr3_aa: CATSRGTSGRAINEQFF
cdr3_nt: TGTGCCACCAGCAGAGGGACTAGCGGGAGGGCCATCAATGAGCAGTTCTTC

d_call: TRBD1
clone_size: few
j_call: TRBJ2-2
v_call: TRBV9
cdr3_aa: CASSGPGQGNTGELFF
cdr3_nt: TGTGCCAGCAGCGGGCCGGGACAGGGTAACACCGGGGAGCTGTTTTTT

d_call: -
clone_size: few
j_call: TRBJ1-2
v_call: TRBV29-1
cdr3_aa: CSAETDYGYTF
cdr3_nt: TGCAGCGCCGAGACGGATTATGGCTACACCTTC

d_call: -
clone_size: -
j_call: TRBJ1-1
v_call: TRBV27
cdr3_aa: CASSFTKNTEAFF
cdr3_nt: TGTGCCAGCAGTTTCACAAAGAACACTGAAGCTTTCTTT

d_call: -
clone_size: -
j_call: TRBJ2-7
v_call: TRBV4-3
cdr3_aa: CASSQDFGTSFDEQYF
cdr3_nt: TGCGCCAGCAGCCAAGACTTCGGCACTAGTTTCGACGAGCAGTACTTC

d_call: -
clone_size: -
j_call: TRBJ2-5
v_call: TRBV20-1
cdr3_aa: CSAREGTDLQETQYF
cdr3_nt: TGCAGTGCTAGAGAAGGGACGGACCTTCAAGAGACCCAGTACTTC

d_call: -
clone_size: -
j_call: TRBJ1-1
v_call: TRBV7-3
cdr3_aa: CASSLGPFGGANTEAFF
cdr3_nt: TGTGCCAGCAGCTTAGGTCCTTTCGGGGGTGCGAACACTGAAGCTTTCTTT

d_call: -
clone_size: -
j_call: TRBJ2-3
v_call: TRBV20-1
cdr3_aa: CSARSVRQPTDTQYF
cdr3_nt: TGCAGTGCTAGATCGGTGCGGCAGCCCACAGATACGCAGTATTTT

d_call: -
clone_size: many
j_call: TRBJ2-4
v_call: TRBV24-1
cdr3_aa: CATSEGRLAKNIQYF
cdr3_nt: TGTGCCACCAGTGAAGGACGGTTAGCCAAAAACATTCAGTACTTC

d_call: -
clone_size: -
j_call: TRBJ1-4
v_call: TRBV12-3/TRBV12-4
cdr3_aa: CASRRSRGGYNEKLFF
cdr3_nt: TGTGCCAGCAGGAGATCCCGGGGAGGGTATAATGAAAAACTGTTTTTT

d_call: -
clone_size: -
j_call: TRBJ2-1
v_call: TRBV12-3/TRBV12-4
cdr3_aa: CASSSSSGTLYNEQFF
cdr3_nt: TGTGCCAGCAGTTCGAGCTCCGGGACCTTGTACAATGAGCAGTTCTTC

d_call: TRBD1
clone_size: -
j_call: TRBJ1-3
v_call: TRBV6-5
cdr3_aa: CASSYSFGQVTSGNTIYF
cdr3_nt: TGTGCCAGCAGTTACTCGTTTGGACAGGTTACGTCTGGAAACACCATATATTTT

d_call: -
clone_size: few
j_call: TRBJ1-1
v_call: TRBV27
cdr3_aa: CASSLGVGRDNLEAFF
cdr3_nt: TGTGCCAGCAGTTTGGGTGTGGGTCGCGATAACCTTGAAGCTTTCTTT

d_call: -
clone_size: few
j_call: TRBJ2-7
v_call: TRBV14
cdr3_aa: CASSQDLSPSYEQYF
cdr3_nt: TGTGCCAGCAGCCAAGATCTCTCCCCCTCCTACGAGCAGTACTTC

d_call: -
clone_size: few
j_call: TRBJ2-3
v_call: TRBV24-1
cdr3_aa: CATKAGFRGDTQYF
cdr3_nt: TGTGCCACCAAGGCAGGGTTCAGGGGAGATACGCAGTATTTT

d_call: -
clone_size: -
j_call: TRBJ2-6
v_call: TRBV4-3
cdr3_aa: CASSRQGLGVSGANVLTF
cdr3_nt: TGCGCCAGCAGCCGCCAGGGGCTCGGAGTCTCTGGGGCCAACGTCCTGACTTTC

d_call: -
clone_size: -
j_call: TRBJ2-7
v_call: TRBV27
cdr3_aa: CASSRKVSYEQYF
cdr3_nt: TGTGCCAGCAGTCGTAAGGTGTCCTACGAGCAGTACTTC

d_call: TRBD1
clone_size: few
j_call: TRBJ2-5
v_call: TRBV6-2/TRBV6-3
cdr3_aa: CASKAKVVRGGTRETQYF
cdr3_nt: TGTGCCAGCAAAGCTAAGGTAGTAAGAGGGGGCACACGAGAGACCCAGTACTTC

d_call: -
clone_size: -
j_call: TRBJ1-1
v_call: TRBV18
cdr3_aa: CASSPRTSTEAFF
cdr3_nt: TGTGCCAGCTCACCACGGACATCGACTGAAGCTTTCTTT

d_call: TRBD1
clone_size: many
j_call: TRBJ1-2
v_call: TRBV6-6
cdr3_aa: CATRTGSYGYTF
cdr3_nt: TGTGCCACCAGGACAGGGAGCTATGGCTACACCTTC

d_call: TRBD1
clone_size: few
j_call: TRBJ1-5
v_call: TRBV4-1
cdr3_aa: CASSQPGTGQPQHF
cdr3_nt: TGCGCCAGCAGCCAACCCGGGACAGGGCAGCCCCAGCATTTT

d_call: TRBD1
clone_size: -
j_call: TRBJ1-1
v_call: TRBV5-1
cdr3_aa: CASSTGTGSYTEAFF
cdr3_nt: TGCGCCAGCAGCACAGGGACAGGGAGTTACACTGAAGCTTTCTTT

d_call: TRBD1
clone_size: -
j_call: TRBJ1-1
v_call: TRBV29-1
cdr3_aa: CSVSTGVSGAFF
cdr3_nt: TGCAGCGTCTCGACAGGGGTTAGCGGTGCTTTCTTT

d_call: -
clone_size: few
j_call: TRBJ1-1
v_call: TRBV6-1
cdr3_aa: CATSRVLWNTEAFF
cdr3_nt: TGTGCCACCAGTAGGGTACTTTGGAACACTGAAGCTTTCTTT

d_call: -
clone_size: few
j_call: TRBJ1-6
v_call: TRBV27
cdr3_aa: CASSGYITGNSPLHF
cdr3_nt: TGTGCCAGCAGTGGCTATATCACCGGGAATTCACCCCTCCACTTT

d_call: -
clone_size: many
j_call: TRBJ1-2
v_call: TRBV10-3
cdr3_aa: CAISESRGANYGYTF
cdr3_nt: TGTGCCATCAGTGAGTCGCGAGGGGCAAACTATGGCTACACCTTC

d_call: -
clone_size: few
j_call: TRBJ2-2
v_call: TRBV29-1
cdr3_aa: CSALRPNTGELFF
cdr3_nt: TGCAGCGCCCTCCGCCCGAACACCGGGGAGCTGTTTTTT

d_call: TRBD1
clone_size: few
j_call: TRBJ1-4
v_call: TRBV6-1
cdr3_aa: CASSPTAQGAGANEKLFF
cdr3_nt: TGTGCCAGCAGCCCGACCGCCCAGGGGGCTGGGGCTAATGAAAAACTGTTTTTT

d_call: -
clone_size: -
j_call: TRBJ2-3
v_call: TRBV5-1
cdr3_aa: CASSSHTTDTQYF
cdr3_nt: TGCGCCAGCAGCTCTCACACCACAGATACGCAGTATTTT

d_call: TRBD1
clone_size: few
j_call: TRBJ1-2
v_call: TRBV6-1
cdr3_aa: CASRDRAFSNYGYTF
cdr3_nt: TGTGCCAGCCGGGACAGGGCCTTTTCTAACTATGGCTACACCTTC

d_call: -
clone_size: -
j_call: TRBJ2-7
v_call: TRBV2
cdr3_aa: CASRQEGGGPYEQYF
cdr3_nt: TGTGCCAGCAGGCAAGAAGGTGGGGGACCCTACGAGCAGTACTTC

d_call: -
clone_size: few
j_call: TRBJ2-3
v_call: TRBV20-1
cdr3_aa: CSATLDTQYF
cdr3_nt: TGCAGTGCTACCTTAGATACGCAGTATTTT

d_call: TRBD1
clone_size: many
j_call: TRBJ1-3
v_call: TRBV12-3/TRBV12-4
cdr3_aa: CASSAQGAGNTIYF
cdr3_nt: TGTGCCAGCAGTGCACAGGGGGCTGGAAACACCATATATTTT

d_call: -
clone_size: few
j_call: TRBJ1-2
v_call: TRBV20-1
cdr3_aa: CSARDGRQGDYGYTF
cdr3_nt: TGCAGTGCTAGAGATGGGAGGCAGGGAGACTATGGCTACACCTTC

d_call: -
clone_size: -
j_call: TRBJ1-5
v_call: TRBV27
cdr3_aa: CASSFLPTDIYSNQPQHF
cdr3_nt: TGTGCCAGCAGTTTTTTGCCGACAGATATCTATAGCAATCAGCCCCAGCATTTT

d_call: -
clone_size: few
j_call: TRBJ1-1
v_call: TRBV4-2
cdr3_aa: CASSQGISPPRTFF
cdr3_nt: TGTGCCAGCAGCCAAGGGATATCGCCCCCGAGAACTTTCTTT

d_call: -
clone_size: -
j_call: TRBJ2-7
v_call: TRBV12-3/TRBV12-4
cdr3_aa: CASSRDSTTYEQYF
cdr3_nt: TGTGCCAGCAGTAGGGACTCTACAACCTACGAGCAGTACTTC

d_call: -
clone_size: few
j_call: TRBJ1-1
v_call: TRBV20-1
cdr3_aa: CSAGESEAFF
cdr3_nt: TGCAGTGCTGGGGAGTCTGAAGCTTTCTTT

d_call: -
clone_size: -
j_call: TRBJ2-7
v_call: TRBV4-3
cdr3_aa: CASSQVQGGAYEQYF
cdr3_nt: TGCGCCAGCAGCCAGGTACAGGGGGGGGCCTACGAGCAGTACTTC

d_call: -
clone_size: -
j_call: TRBJ2-1
v_call: TRBV20-1
cdr3_aa: CSQGGSNEQFF
cdr3_nt: TGCAGCCAAGGGGGTTCCAATGAGCAGTTCTTC

d_call: -
clone_size: -
j_call: TRBJ1-2
v_call: TRBV20-1
cdr3_aa: CSASPPSNYGYTF
cdr3_nt: TGCAGTGCTAGTCCCCCGAGTAACTATGGCTACACCTTC

d_call: TRBD2
clone_size: few
j_call: TRBJ2-3
v_call: TRBV7-3
cdr3_aa: CASSHSVGGTDTQYF
cdr3_nt: TGTGCCAGCAGCCATAGCGTGGGGGGGACAGATACGCAGTATTTT

d_call: TRBD2
clone_size: -
j_call: TRBJ2-1
v_call: TRBV9
cdr3_aa: CASSSPGGTTLHNEQFF
cdr3_nt: TGTGCCAGCAGCTCACCGGGGGGGACTACCCTACACAATGAGCAGTTCTTC

d_call: TRBD2
clone_size: few
j_call: TRBJ2-3
v_call: TRBV25-1
cdr3_aa: CASSERLAGTLTDTQYF
cdr3_nt: TGTGCCAGCAGTGAGCGATTAGCGGGTACACTCACAGATACGCAGTATTTT

d_call: TRBD2
clone_size: -
j_call: TRBJ2-7
v_call: TRBV6-2/TRBV6-3
cdr3_aa: CASSDGGLAGGTYEQYF
cdr3_nt: TGTGCCAGCAGTGACGGGGGACTAGCGGGGGGTACCTACGAGCAGTACTTC

d_call: -
clone_size: -
j_call: TRBJ1-2
v_call: TRBV7-9
cdr3_aa: CASRGIYGYTF
cdr3_nt: TGTGCCAGCAGGGGCATCTATGGCTACACCTTC

d_call: TRBD2
clone_size: few
j_call: TRBJ2-1
v_call: TRBV5-1
cdr3_aa: CASSLSLAGGLNEQFF
cdr3_nt: TGCGCCAGCAGCTTAAGCTTAGCGGGAGGGCTCAATGAGCAGTTCTTC

d_call: TRBD1
clone_size: -
j_call: TRBJ1-5
v_call: TRBV12-3/TRBV12-4
cdr3_aa: CASSTDRDSLNQPQHF
cdr3_nt: TGTGCCAGCAGTACCGACCGGGACAGCCTCAATCAGCCCCAGCATTTT